Below, 10 T cell receptor beta chains from the same sample are listed, as sequenced in a study of human T cells and chemical hapten exposure. TCRdb called the RACE reads again in MiXCR, with one record for every CDR3 protein. The table has 100,000 or so distinct CDR3 sequences, around 9.3% seen once. Time point in this sample: patch test 2, 6 weeks after DPC sensitization. Treatment defined: therapeutic diphenylcyclopropenone sensitization with weekly scalp DPC. Sequencing was performed on whole blood, taken in connection with sensitization to the hapten diphenylcyclopropenone (DPC). The receptors shown here come from a middle-aged woman with alopecia areata. Some clones in this sample may be carry-over from other donors' samples.

This clonotype was seen at least ten times. The rearrangement uses TRBV28 and TRBJ2-1, with D possibly being TRBD2 (7 bases). Germline CDR1 reads MDHEN; CDR2 reads SYDVKM. The CDR3 loop spans 15 amino acids. Trimming removed 5 bases from V and 2 bases from J, with 13 bases in between. CDR3 in amino acids: CASSPGGGPYNEQFF. CDR3 nucleotides: TGTGCCAGCAGTCCGGGGGGCGGTCCCTACAATGAGCAGTTCTTC.

The CDR3 sequence: CASTLAGAYTGELFF. CDR3 DNA sequence: TGCGCCAGCACCCTAGCGGGAGCTTACACCGGGGAGCTGTTTTTT. This chain joins TRBV10-2 and TRBJ2-2; 10 nucleotides agree with TRBD2. The length of the CDR3 is 15 residues. Unmatched junction bases numbered 5, after V lost 7 bases and J lost 3 bases. From germline, CDR1 is WSHSY and CDR2 SAAADI.

V and J are TRBV12-5 and TRBJ2-5, with D possibly TRBD2 on 6 matching bases. Germline V gene data show CDR1 as LGHNT and CDR2 as FRNRAP. Trimming took 4 bases from V and 7 from J, leaving 10 bases between them. This CDR3 is built from 12 residues. CDR3 sequence (DNA): TGTGCTAGTGGTTCGGGGGAAAGGACCCAGTACTTC. Translated: CASGSGERTQYF.

At least ten counts were recorded for this clonotype. This chain's CDR3 is CASSLGGPTDTQYF. The DNA of the CDR3 is TGTGCCAGCAGCTTAGGGGGGCCGACAGATACGCAGTATTTT. The genes are TRBV7-6 and TRBJ2-3; D is perhaps TRBD1 (6 bases). This CDR3 contains 14 residues. Germline CDR1 and CDR2: SGHVS and FNYEAQ. V was shortened by 1 base and J by 3 bases, with 8 bases between the two germline ends.

This clonotype appeared many times. This chain joins TRBV7-2 and TRBJ2-1; D possibly matches TRBD1 or TRBD2 (5 bases each). The CDR3 is made up of 15 amino acids. The V and J ends lost 10 bases and 2 bases respectively, with 18 bases between them. Germline loops: CDR1 SGHTA, CDR2 FQGNSA. CDR3 in amino acids: CATQVEGRAYNEQFF. CDR3 DNA sequence: TGTGCCACCCAGGTCGAGGGGCGCGCCTACAATGAGCAGTTCTTC.

This clonotype was seen many times. This chain links TRBV5-1 with TRBJ1-1; a weak D match, TRBD1 (6 bases). From germline, CDR1 is SGHRS and CDR2 YFSETQ. The CDR3 runs to 15 residues. The ends were cut back, 1 base at V and 6 bases at J, with 16 bases in the middle. Here the CDR3 reads CASSLTQGFRPEAFF. The CDR3 nucleotides read TGCGCCAGCAGCTTGACACAGGGATTTCGGCCTGAAGCTTTCTTT.

This clonotype was seen a few times. The chain employs TRBV23-1 and TRBJ2-7; tentatively, D is TRBD2 (6 bases). TRBV23-1 is an ORF for which the function is uncertain. V shed 8 bases and J shed 0 bases, with 14 bases lying between them. CDR3 length equals 14 residues. This chain's CDR3 is CASGLAISSYEQYF. DNA of the CDR3: TGCGCCAGCGGGCTAGCGATTAGCTCCTACGAGCAGTACTTC.

This chain uses TRBV5-1 with TRBJ2-3; 11 nucleotides match TRBD2. The V gene's germline CDR1 is SGHRS and CDR2 YFSETQ. Losses at the gene ends were 0 bases for V and 6 bases for J; bases not matched to a gene: 6. This CDR3 comprises 16 residues. CDR3 residues: CASSLVGTSGSDTQYF. The CDR3 DNA sequence: TGCGCCAGCAGCTTGGTAGGGACTAGCGGTTCGGATACGCAGTATTTT.

The table lists this clonotype with many counts. V is TRBV6-4 and J is TRBJ2-3, with TRBD2 matching 10 bases. Germline loops: CDR1 MRHNA, CDR2 SNTAGT. The CDR3 has 15 residues. V trimming: 4 bases; J trimming: 1 base; junction bases outside the gene matches: 2. The chain's CDR3 is CASSAGTSGTDTQYF. The CDR3 DNA reads TGTGCCAGCAGTGCCGGGACTAGCGGCACAGATACGCAGTATTTT.

This chain connects TRBV7-9 to TRBJ2-2; 10 nucleotides agree with TRBD2. V gave up 4 bases and J gave up 6 bases; unmatched junction bases: 5. CDR1 and CDR2 from the germline V gene are SEHNR and FQNEAQ (reference sequence). The CDR3 is made up of 15 amino acids. CDR3 sequence reads: CASSSLAGASGELFF. Written as DNA, the CDR3 is TGTGCCAGCAGCTCTCTAGCGGGAGCCTCCGGGGAGCTGTTTTTT. Full variable domain (remainder filled in from reference TRBV7-9 and TRBJ2-2): DTGVSQNPRHKITKRGQNVTFRCDPISEHNRLYWYRQTLGQGPEFLTYFQNEAQLEKSRLLSDRFSAERPKGSFSTLEIQRTEQGDSAMYLCASSSLAGASGELFFGEGSRLTVL.